This T cell receptor beta chain was observed in a study of patients and donors after allogeneic stem cell transplantation. This CDR3 comprises 14 residues. The V and J ends lost 4 bases and 5 bases, in that order; junction bases with no gene match: 9. Per germline, CDR1 GTSNPN and CDR2 SVGIG (reference sequence). TCRdb used MiXCR to reprocess the RT-PCR reads, holding one entry per CDR3 protein. The sample has about 200,000 distinct CDR3 sequences, 35% to 50% seen once. This clonotype was seen a handful of times. The sample comprised blood, either unsorted or a sorted T cell fraction (not recorded which). The receptor comes from a human donor who was either an allogeneic HSCT recipient or a stem cell or donor lymphocyte infusion donor (not recorded which). It is not recorded whose cells these are; they may come from a transplant donor. This sequence joins TRBV30 and TRBJ2-7; 9 bases align to TRBD2. CDR3 residues: CAWNVAGERDEQYF. The DNA for the CDR3 is TGTGCCTGGAATGTAGCGGGAGAACGTGACGAGCAGTACTTC.